The 11 T cell receptor beta chains below come from one sample, sequenced in a study of vaccination and CD4 T cells after COVID-19. Treatment of the sample: roughly 11-day PBMC culture with coronavirus spike peptide pools or control peptides (ViraFEST assay). The Oncomine TCR Beta short-read assay sequenced DNA from cultured CD4+ T cells. TCRdb ran MiXCR on the PCR reads and lists one entry per CDR3 protein. This table holds some 10,000 distinct CDR3 sequences, approximately 29% found once. Their antigen targets remain unknown. This specimen was CD4+ T cells from blood, cultured in vitro, taken after SARS-CoV-2 vaccination. These receptors all stem from a human donor who had recovered from COVID-19.

The chain couples TRBV6-2 or TRBV6-3 to TRBJ2-2; D is ambiguous. Germline CDR1 reads MNHEY; CDR2 reads SVGEGT. This CDR3 has 14 residues. With 7 bases removed from V and 3 bases from J, the gap between germline ends came to 12 bases. CDR3 nucleotides: TGTGCCAGCACCCCGGACGGACACACCGGGGAGCTGTTTTTT. This codes for CASTPDGHTGELFF.

This clonotype was found a few times. The CDR3 region is CASRHLLAQYF. The CDR3 nucleotides are TGTGCCAGCAGGCACCTGCTGGCCCAGTACTTC. V usage is TRBV6-1 and J usage is TRBJ2-5; no clear D gene. Trimming took 6 bases from V and 9 from J, leaving 11 bases between them. This CDR3 contains 11 residues. CDR1 MNHNS and CDR2 SASEGT come from the germline V gene.

This clonotype was observed a few times. The rearrangement joins TRBV27 to TRBJ2-3; 11 bases match TRBD1. This CDR3 spans 16 amino acids. Germline CDR1 and CDR2: MNHEY and SMNVEV (reference sequence). J was trimmed by 4 bases and V by 7 bases; bases with no gene match: 10. Written as DNA, the CDR3 is TGTGCCAGCACCAAACCCGGACAGGGGGCGCCAGATACGCAGTATTTT. Its translation: CASTKPGQGAPDTQYF.

The chain combines TRBV28 with TRBJ2-7, with a possible D match to TRBD2 (6 bases). Germline lookup yields CDR1 MDHEN and CDR2 SYDVKM. The CDR3 covers 13 residues. Trimming left V 5 bases short and J 6 bases short, with 14 bases between. In nucleotides, the CDR3 is TGTGCCAGCAGTCCCCCCCCCGGGGGCGAGCAGTACTTC. Translation: CASSPPPGGEQYF.

V gene TRBV5-1 combines with J gene TRBJ1-2, with D possibly matching TRBD1 (5 bases). CDR1 is SGHRS, CDR2 YFSETQ, per germline. The CDR3 runs to 15 residues. V gave up 0 bases and J gave up 5 bases, with 14 bases separating them. CDR3 region: CASSLGRDDLYGYTF. Written as DNA, the CDR3 is TGCGCCAGCAGCTTGGGCCGGGACGACCTGTATGGCTACACCTTC.

The sample holds one count of this clonotype. The genes are TRBV6-5 and TRBJ2-7, with D perhaps TRBD2 (5 bases). The V end lost 2 bases, the J end lost 2 bases, and 10 bases lay between the germline ends. Germline CDR1 and CDR2: MNHEY and SVGAGI. The CDR3 has 14 residues. The CDR3 reads CASSYDPEAYEQYF. In DNA, the CDR3 is TGTGCCAGCAGTTACGACCCGGAGGCCTACGAGCAGTACTTC.

In DNA form, the CDR3 reads TGTGCCAGCAGCCCTCTTTCGGGCCCCACAGATACGCAGTATTTT. It codes for CASSPLSGPTDTQYF. V is TRBV7-3 and J is TRBJ2-3; D unresolved. CDR1 is SGHTA, CDR2 FQGTGA, per germline. There are 15 residues in the CDR3. V dropped 5 bases and J dropped 2 bases, with 14 bases sitting between them.

The chain carries TRBV11-2 and TRBJ2-3; D is possibly TRBD1 or TRBD2 (5 bases each). V was clipped by 5 bases and J by 2 bases, with 20 bases between them. The CDR3 is 17 residues long. The germline V gene has CDR1 SGHAT and CDR2 FQNNGV. In nucleotides, the CDR3 is TGTGCCAGCAGCCGAGGAGGCGGACACCAGATCACAGATACGCAGTATTTT. It translates to CASSRGGGHQITDTQYF.

The rearrangement uses TRBV7-2 and TRBJ2-5; tentatively, D is TRBD1 or TRBD2 (7 bases each). V was shortened by 10 bases and J by 5 bases, with 17 bases between the two germline ends. Looked up from germline, CDR1 is SGHTA and CDR2 is FQGNSA. The CDR3 spans 13 residues. CDR3 protein: CATFQGGGETQYF. In nucleotides, the CDR3 is TGTGCCACCTTCCAGGGGGGAGGGGAGACCCAGTACTTC.

This clonotype was counted only a few times. J is TRBJ2-3 and V is TRBV6-1; D is unclear. Germline CDR1 reads MNHNS; CDR2 reads SASEGT. Trimming took 2 bases from V and 1 from J, leaving 10 bases between them. This CDR3 is 15 amino acids long. CDR3: CASSESPGRTDTQYF. The DNA for the CDR3 is TGTGCCAGCAGTGAATCCCCCGGACGCACAGATACGCAGTATTTT.

This clonotype came up a few times. The rearrangement joins TRBV29-1 to TRBJ1-2; D unclear. CDR1 and CDR2 (germline): SQVTM, ANQGSEA. The CDR3 contains 13 residues. V shed 4 bases and J shed 0 bases, with 9 bases lying between them. CDR3 nucleotides: TGCAGCGTTGGTCTAGTAGCTAACTATGGCTACACCTTC. This gives the protein CSVGLVANYGYTF.